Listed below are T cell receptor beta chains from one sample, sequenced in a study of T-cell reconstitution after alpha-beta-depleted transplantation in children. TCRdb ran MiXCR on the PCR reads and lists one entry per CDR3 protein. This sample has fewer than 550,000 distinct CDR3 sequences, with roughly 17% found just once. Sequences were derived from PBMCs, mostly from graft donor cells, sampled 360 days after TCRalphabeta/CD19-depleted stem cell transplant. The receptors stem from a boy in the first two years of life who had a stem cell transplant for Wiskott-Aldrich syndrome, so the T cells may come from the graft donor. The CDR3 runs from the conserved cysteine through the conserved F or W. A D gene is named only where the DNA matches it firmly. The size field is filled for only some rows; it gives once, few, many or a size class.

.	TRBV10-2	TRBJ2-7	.	TGCGCCAGCAGTGAAGGGTTCCACGAGCAGTACTTC	CASSEGFHEQYF
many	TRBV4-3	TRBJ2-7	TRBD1	TGCGCCAGCAGCGAGGGGACAGGGCTGTACGAGCAGTACTTC	CASSEGTGLYEQYF
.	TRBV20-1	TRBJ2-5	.	TGCAGTGCTAGAAGCCGCGTGCTAGAGACCCAGTACTTC	CSARSRVLETQYF
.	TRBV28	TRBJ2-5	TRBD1	TGTGCCAGCAGTCGGGACAGACCAGAGACCCAGTACTTC	CASSRDRPETQYF
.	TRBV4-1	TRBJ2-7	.	TGCGCCAGCAGCCAATGGGAGGACTCCTACGAGCAGTACTTC	CASSQWEDSYEQYF
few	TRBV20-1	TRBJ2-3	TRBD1	TGCAGTGCTCTCTACGAAATGGCAGGGGGCTCCCAGAGCACAGATACGCAGTATTTT	CSALYEMAGGSQSTDTQYF
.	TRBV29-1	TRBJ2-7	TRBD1	TGCAGCGTTGTCGGGACAGGGCGGAAGGGCGAGCAGTACTTC	CSVVGTGRKGEQYF
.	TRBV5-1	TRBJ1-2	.	TGCGCCAGCAGCGGGTCCCCTAACTATGGCTACACCTTC	CASSGSPNYGYTF
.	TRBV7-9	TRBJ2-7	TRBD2	TGTGCCAGCAGCCAAAAGGGACTAGCGGGGCGCGAGCAGTACTTC	CASSQKGLAGREQYF
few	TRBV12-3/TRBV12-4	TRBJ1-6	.	TGTGCCAGCAGTGCCGACAGAAATATATATAATTCACCCCTCCACTTT	CASSADRNIYNSPLHF
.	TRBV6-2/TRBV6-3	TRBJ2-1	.	TGTGCCAGCAGTTACTCGACCCGCTCCTACAATGAGCAGTTCTTC	CASSYSTRSYNEQFF
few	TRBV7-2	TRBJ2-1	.	TGTGCCAGCAGCTTCCCCGACAGACTACTATTCCGCAATGAGCAGTTCTTC	CASSFPDRLLFRNEQFF
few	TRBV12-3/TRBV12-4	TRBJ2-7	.	TGTGCCAGCAGTTTACAGATACCCTCCTACGAGCAGTACTTC	CASSLQIPSYEQYF
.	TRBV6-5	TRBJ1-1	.	TGTGCCAGCAGGTCACCGACTAAGAACAGGACCCTTTCGAACACTGAAGCTTTCTTT	CASRSPTKNRTLSNTEAFF
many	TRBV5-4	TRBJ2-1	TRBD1	TGTGCCAGCAGCTTGGGACAGGGGGTGTACAATGAGCAGTTCTTC	CASSLGQGVYNEQFF
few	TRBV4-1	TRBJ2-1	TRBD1	TGCGCCAGCAGCCAAGACCGTCGGGACAGGGCGCTTAATGAGCAGTTCTTC	CASSQDRRDRALNEQFF
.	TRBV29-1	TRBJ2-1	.	TGCAGCGGTGCGACCTACAATGAGCAGTTCTTC	CSGATYNEQFF
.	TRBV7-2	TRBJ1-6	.	TGTGCCAGCAGCCTAGGGTATAATTCACCCCTCCACTTT	CASSLGYNSPLHF
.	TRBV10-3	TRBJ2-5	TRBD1	TGTGCCATCAGTGTAGGGACAGGAGAGACCCAGTACTTC	CAISVGTGETQYF
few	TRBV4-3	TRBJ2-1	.	TGCGCCAGCAGCCAAAGACCAATTCTCTCCTACAATGAGCAGTTCTTC	CASSQRPILSYNEQFF
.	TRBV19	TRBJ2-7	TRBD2	TGTGCCAGTAGCCTACGGGGGAGCGGGAGGGTGAACTTC	CASSLRGSGRVNF
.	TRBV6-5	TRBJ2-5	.	TGTGCCAGCAGTTACACAAGACTAGTCCCCTACCAAGAGACCCAGTACTTC	CASSYTRLVPYQETQYF
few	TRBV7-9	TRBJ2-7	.	TGTGCCAGCAGCTTAAGTCTGGGGAGCTCCTACGAGCAGTACTTC	CASSLSLGSSYEQYF
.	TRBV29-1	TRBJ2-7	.	TGCAGCGTTGAAAGGGCAGGATCATCCTACGAGCAGTACTTC	CSVERAGSSYEQYF
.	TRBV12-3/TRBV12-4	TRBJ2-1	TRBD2	TGTGCCAGCAGTTCGGCGGGAGTCTCTTACAATGAGCAGTTCTTC	CASSSAGVSYNEQFF
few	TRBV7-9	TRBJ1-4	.	TGTGCCAGCAGCTTAGTTAGGGTTCTACGAGGAAATGAAAAACTGTTTTTT	CASSLVRVLRGNEKLFF
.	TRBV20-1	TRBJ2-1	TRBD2	TGCAGTGCTAGAGTCCATTTAGCGGGAGGCTACAATGAGCAGTTCTTC	CSARVHLAGGYNEQFF